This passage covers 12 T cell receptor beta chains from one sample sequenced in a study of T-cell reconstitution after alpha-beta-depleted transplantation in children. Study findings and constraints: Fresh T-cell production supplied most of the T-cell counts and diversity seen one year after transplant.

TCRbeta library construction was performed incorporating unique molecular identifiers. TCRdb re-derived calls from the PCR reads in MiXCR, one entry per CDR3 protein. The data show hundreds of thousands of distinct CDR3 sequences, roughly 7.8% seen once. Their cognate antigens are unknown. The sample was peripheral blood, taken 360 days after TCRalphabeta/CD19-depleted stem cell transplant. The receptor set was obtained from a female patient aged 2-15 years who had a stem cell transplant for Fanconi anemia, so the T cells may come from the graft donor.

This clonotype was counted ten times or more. In nucleotides, the CDR3 is TGCGCCAGCAGCCTACCGACAGGGGGCTTTTTGGAGACCCAGTACTTC. Protein sequence: CASSLPTGGFLETQYF. This chain links TRBV5-1 with TRBJ2-5, with 10 bases identical to TRBD1. V gave up 4 bases and J gave up 5 bases; unmatched junction bases: 11. CDR1 is SGHRS, CDR2 YFSETQ, per germline. The CDR3 length is 16 residues. The variable domain in full, completed from reference TRBV5-1 and TRBJ2-5, reads KAGVTQTPRYLIKTRGQQVTLSCSPISGHRSVSWYQQTPGQGLQFLFEYFSETQRNKGNFPGRFSGRQFSNSRSEMNVSTLELGDSALYLCASSLPTGGFLETQYFGPGTRLLVL.

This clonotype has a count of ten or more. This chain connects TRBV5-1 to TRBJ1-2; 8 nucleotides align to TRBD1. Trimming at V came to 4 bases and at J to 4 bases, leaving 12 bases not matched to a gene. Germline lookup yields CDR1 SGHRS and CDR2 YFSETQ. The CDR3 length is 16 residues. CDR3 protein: CASSVGAGTGLYGYTF. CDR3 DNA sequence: TGCGCCAGCAGCGTTGGAGCCGGGACAGGCCTCTATGGCTACACCTTC.

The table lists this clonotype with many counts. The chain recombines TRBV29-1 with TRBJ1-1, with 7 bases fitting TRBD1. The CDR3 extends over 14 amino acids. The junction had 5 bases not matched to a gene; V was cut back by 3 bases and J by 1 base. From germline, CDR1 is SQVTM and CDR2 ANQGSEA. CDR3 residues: CSVDGRQGNTEAFF. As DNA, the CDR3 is TGCAGCGTTGACGGTCGACAGGGGAACACTGAAGCTTTCTTT. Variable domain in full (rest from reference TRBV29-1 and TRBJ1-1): SAVISQKPSRDICQRGTSLTIQCQVDSQVTMMFWYRQQPGQSLTLIATANQGSEATYESGFVIDKFPISRPNLTFSTLTVSNMSPEDSSIYLCSVDGRQGNTEAFFGQGTRLTVV.

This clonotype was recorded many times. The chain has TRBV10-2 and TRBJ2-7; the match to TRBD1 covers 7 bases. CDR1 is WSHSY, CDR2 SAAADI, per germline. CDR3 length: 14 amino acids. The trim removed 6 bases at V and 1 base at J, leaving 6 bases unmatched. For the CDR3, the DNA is TGCGCCAGCAGGACCGGGACAGCATCCTACGAGCAGTACGTC. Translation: CASRTGTASYEQYV.

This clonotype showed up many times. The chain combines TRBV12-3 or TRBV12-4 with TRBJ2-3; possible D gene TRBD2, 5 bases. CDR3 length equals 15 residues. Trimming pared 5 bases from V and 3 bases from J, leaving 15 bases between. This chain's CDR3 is CASSPQDWATDTQYF. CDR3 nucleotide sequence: TGTGCCAGCAGTCCCCAGGACTGGGCTACAGATACGCAGTATTTT.

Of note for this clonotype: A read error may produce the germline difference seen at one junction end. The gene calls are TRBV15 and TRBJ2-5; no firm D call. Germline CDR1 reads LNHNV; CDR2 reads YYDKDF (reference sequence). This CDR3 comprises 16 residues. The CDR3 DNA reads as TGTGCCACCAGCAGAGATCCCCTCGGCTCCCAAGATACCCAGTACTTC. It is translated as CATSRDPLGSQDTQYF.

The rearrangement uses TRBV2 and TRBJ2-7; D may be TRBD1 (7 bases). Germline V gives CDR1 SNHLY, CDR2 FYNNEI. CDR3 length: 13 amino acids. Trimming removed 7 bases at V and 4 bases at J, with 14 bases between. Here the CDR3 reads CASTEGAQYEQYF. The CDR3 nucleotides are TGTGCCAGCACGGAGGGGGCGCAGTACGAGCAGTACTTC.

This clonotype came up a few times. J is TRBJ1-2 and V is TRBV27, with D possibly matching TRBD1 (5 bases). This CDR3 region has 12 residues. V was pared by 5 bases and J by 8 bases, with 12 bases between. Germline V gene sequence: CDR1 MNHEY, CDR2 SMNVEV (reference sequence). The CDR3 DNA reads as TGTGCCAGCAGTACCCAGGGAGGAGGCTACACCTTC. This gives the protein CASSTQGGGYTF.

CDR3: CASSPRMTGEDGYTF. The DNA for the CDR3 is TGTGCCAGCTCACCAAGGATGACAGGGGAGGATGGCTACACCTTC. V usage is TRBV18 and J usage is TRBJ1-2; 8 nucleotides line up with TRBD1. V lost 2 bases, J lost 6 bases, and 8 bases stayed unmatched. Looked up from germline, CDR1 is KGHSH and CDR2 is LQKENI. CDR3 length equals 15 residues.

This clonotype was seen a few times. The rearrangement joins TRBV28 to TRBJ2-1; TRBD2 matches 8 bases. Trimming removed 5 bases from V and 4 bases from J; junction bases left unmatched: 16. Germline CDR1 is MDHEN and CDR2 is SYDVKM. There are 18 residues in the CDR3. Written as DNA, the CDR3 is TGTGCCAGCAGTCTGGCGGGGGGCCCCCGATACCCTTACAATGAGCAGTTCTTC. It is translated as CASSLAGGPRYPYNEQFF.

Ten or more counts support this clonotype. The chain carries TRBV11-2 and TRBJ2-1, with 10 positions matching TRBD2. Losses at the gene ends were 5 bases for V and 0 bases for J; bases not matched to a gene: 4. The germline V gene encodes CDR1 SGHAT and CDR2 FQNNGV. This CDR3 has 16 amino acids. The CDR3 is CASSRTSGHSYNEQFF. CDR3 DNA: TGTGCCAGCAGCCGGACTAGCGGCCACTCCTACAATGAGCAGTTCTTC. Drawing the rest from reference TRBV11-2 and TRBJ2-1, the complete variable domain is EAGVAQSPRYKIIEKRQSVAFWCNPISGHATLYWYQQILGQGPKLLIQFQNNGVVDDSQLPKDRFSAERLKGVDSTLKIQPAKLEDSAVYLCASSRTSGHSYNEQFFGPGTRLTVL.

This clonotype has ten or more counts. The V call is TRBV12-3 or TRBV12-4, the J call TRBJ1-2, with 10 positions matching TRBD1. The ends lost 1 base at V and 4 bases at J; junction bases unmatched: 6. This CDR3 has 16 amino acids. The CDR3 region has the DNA TGTGCCAGCAGTTTAGGGCAAGGGACAGGGGTCTATGGCTACACCTTC. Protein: CASSLGQGTGVYGYTF.